This T cell receptor (beta chain) was sequenced during a study of cytomegalovirus exposure and HLA in healthy donors. For the study at large: The study's early data release held roughly 90 million unique TCRs from HLA-typed donors. Study results and limitations: A later analysis found common viral pathogens apparently linked to several of the most significant clusters. Roughly uniform depth of sequencing across donors was assumed in presence/absence analyses.

The V end was cut by 7 bases, the J end by 1 base, with 13 bases between. The CDR3 covers 15 residues. Germline V gene lookup returns CDR1 MGHDK and CDR2 SYGVNS. The PCR ran on 60 Vbeta and 13 Jbeta primers. TCRdb's table, derived via immunoSEQ multiplex PCR, lists solely in-frame clones and lacks some. The sample carries 150,000 to 200,000 clones, roughly 80% recorded once. A remark on this clone: What it binds is unknown.

Regarding donors, all were healthy bone marrow donors. The V and J genes are TRBV25-1 and TRBJ2-2, with TRBD2 as a possible D gene (5 bases). The receptor comes from a woman in her late teens or twenties in good health and CMV-seronegative. The source material was PBMCs. The CDR3 DNA sequence: TGTGCCAGCAACCAGGCCGGGGTGAACACCGGGGAGCTGTTTTTT. Translating it yields CASNQAGVNTGELFF.